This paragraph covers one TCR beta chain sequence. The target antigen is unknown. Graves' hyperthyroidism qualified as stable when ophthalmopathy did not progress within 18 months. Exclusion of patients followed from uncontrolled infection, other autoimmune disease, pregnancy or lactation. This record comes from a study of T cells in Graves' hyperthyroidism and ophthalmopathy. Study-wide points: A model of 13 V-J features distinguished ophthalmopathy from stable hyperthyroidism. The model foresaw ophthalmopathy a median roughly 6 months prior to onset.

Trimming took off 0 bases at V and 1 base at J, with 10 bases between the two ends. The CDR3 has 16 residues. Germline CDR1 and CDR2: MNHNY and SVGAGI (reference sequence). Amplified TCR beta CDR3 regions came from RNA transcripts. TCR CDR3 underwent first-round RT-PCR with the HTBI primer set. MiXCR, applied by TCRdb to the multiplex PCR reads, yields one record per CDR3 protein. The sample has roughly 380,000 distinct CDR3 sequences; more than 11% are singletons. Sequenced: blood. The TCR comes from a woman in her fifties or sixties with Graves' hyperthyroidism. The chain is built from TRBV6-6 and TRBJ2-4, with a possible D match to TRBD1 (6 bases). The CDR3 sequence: CASSYSPGEAKNIQYF. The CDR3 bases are TGTGCCAGCAGTTACTCGCCAGGGGAGGCCAAAAACATTCAGTACTTC.